This T cell receptor beta chain originates from a study of T cell responses to AZD1222 COVID-19 vaccine. As regards this clone: Its target is unknown.

Study-level results: In the spike-specific TCR repertoire, nearly half reportedly target unmutated variant regions.

The method was immunoSEQ multiplex PCR; TCRdb's version includes in-frame clones alone and lacks a portion of them. The sample has under 150,000 clones, approximately 89% seen once. The clonotype originates from an adult in good health. Sequences were derived from peripheral blood, sampled on day 0 of AZD1222 vaccination.

The CDR3 protein is CATSRVTGYSGYTF. Written as DNA, the CDR3 is TGTGCCACCAGCAGGGTAACAGGGTATAGTGGCTACACCTTC. This rearrangement joins TRBV15 to TRBJ1-2; TRBD1 is a possible D gene (6 bases). The length of the CDR3 is 14 residues. V was shortened by 3 bases and J by 7 bases, with 15 bases between the two germline ends. CDR1 and CDR2 (germline): LNHNV, YYDKDF (reference sequence).